These 12 T cell receptor beta chains originate from one sample sequenced in a study of blood T cell repertoires in COVID-19. Some clones are missing from TCRdb's copy, which holds only in-frame ones; the method was immunoSEQ multiplex PCR. The sample yields roughly 380,000 clones, approximately 90% seen once. Sequencing was carried out using peripheral blood. The receptor set was obtained from a middle-aged woman with COVID-19, enrolled during active disease.

This clone was found once. The chain is built from TRBV27 and TRBJ2-1; tentatively, D is TRBD1 (8 bases). CDR1 MNHEY and CDR2 SMNVEV come from the germline V gene (reference sequence). V was trimmed by 6 bases and J by 7 bases, leaving 16 bases between them. CDR3 length: 14 amino acids. The CDR3 loop is CASRSTGGGNEQFF. In DNA, the CDR3 is TGTGCCAGCAGGTCAACAGGGGGGGGGAATGAGCAGTTCTTC.

The chain links TRBV6-2 or TRBV6-3 to TRBJ1-5; no definite D call. The ends were cut back, 5 bases at V and 2 bases at J, with 13 bases in the middle. This CDR3 has 15 residues. Germline CDR1 MNHEY, CDR2 SVGEGT. Written as DNA, the CDR3 is TGTGCCAGCAGTGCCTCCCGGGTGCGCAATCAGCCCCAGCATTTT. Its translation: CASSASRVRNQPQHF.

This clone has only one observation. The chain combines TRBV7-9 with TRBJ1-6; D might be TRBD1 (5 bases). The CDR3 contains 17 residues. V shed 2 bases and J shed 5 bases, with 16 bases lying between them. Germline loops: CDR1 SEHNR, CDR2 FQNEAQ (reference sequence). The DNA of the CDR3 is TGTGCCAGCAGCTTATGGGGCGTCAGCGCCGATAATTCACCCCTCCACTTT. Residues: CASSLWGVSADNSPLHF.

The rearrangement joins TRBV18 to TRBJ1-2; 9 bases map to TRBD1. Germline values: CDR1 KGHSH, CDR2 LQKENI. The CDR3 covers 15 residues. The junction had 13 bases not matched to a gene; V was cut back by 7 bases and J by 7 bases. The CDR3 DNA is TGTGCCAGCTTCTCCATACAGGGGGCAAGAAGTGGCTACACCTTC. This codes for CASFSIQGARSGYTF. Combining the CDR3 with reference TRBV18 and TRBJ1-2 gives the whole variable domain NAGVMQNPRHLVRRRGQEARLRCSPMKGHSHVYWYRQLPEEGLKFMVYLQKENIIDESGMPKERFSAEFPKEGPSILRIQQVVRGDSAAYFCASFSIQGARSGYTFGSGTRLTVV.

The chain combines TRBV11-1 with TRBJ2-1; TRBD1 matches 7 bases. CDR3 length: 15 amino acids. The V segment lost 0 bases and the J segment 4 bases; nucleotides outside the gene matches: 3. In germline, CDR1 is SGHAT, CDR2 FQDESV (reference sequence). The CDR3: CASSLATGRYNEQFF. In nucleotides, the CDR3 is TGTGCCAGCAGCTTAGCGACAGGGAGATACAATGAGCAGTTCTTC.

This clone was counted a single time. The gene calls are TRBV28 and TRBJ1-2; 7 bases align to TRBD1. V gave up 5 bases and J gave up 3 bases; unmatched junction bases: 12. CDR1 MDHEN and CDR2 SYDVKM come from the germline V gene. This CDR3 region has 16 residues. CDR3 in amino acids: CASSGYRAGGYYGYTF. The CDR3 DNA sequence: TGTGCCAGCAGTGGATACCGGGCAGGGGGATACTATGGCTACACCTTC.

The chain combines TRBV6-5 with TRBJ2-5, with 8 bases fitting TRBD1. CDR3 size: 14 residues. Per germline, CDR1 MNHEY and CDR2 SVGAGI. The V gene end was trimmed by 5 bases and the J gene end by 5 bases; junction bases not matched to a gene: 7. The CDR3 is CASSLRQGRETQYF. DNA of the CDR3: TGTGCCAGCAGTCTTCGACAGGGGAGGGAGACCCAGTACTTC.

The chain employs TRBV5-1 and TRBJ2-7, with 8 positions matching TRBD1. After removal of 4 bases from V and 3 bases from J, the junction contained 6 bases not matched to a gene. Germline-derived CDR1 and CDR2 are SGHRS and YFSETQ. This CDR3 has 14 amino acids. This chain's CDR3 is CASSRAGTGYEQYF. CDR3 DNA sequence: TGCGCCAGCAGCCGCGCAGGGACAGGCTACGAGCAGTACTTC.

This sequence joins TRBV11-2 and TRBJ2-4; D is perhaps TRBD2 (6 bases). Germline lookup yields CDR1 SGHAT and CDR2 FQNNGV. V was trimmed by 1 base and J by 2 bases, leaving 12 bases between them. The CDR3 contains 16 residues. CDR3 protein: CASSLGFSGPKNIQYF. CDR3 nucleotide sequence: TGTGCCAGCAGCTTAGGTTTTAGCGGACCCAAAAACATTCAGTACTTC. The full variable domain, with the rest looked up from reference TRBV11-2 and TRBJ2-4, is EAGVAQSPRYKIIEKRQSVAFWCNPISGHATLYWYQQILGQGPKLLIQFQNNGVVDDSQLPKDRFSAERLKGVDSTLKIQPAKLEDSAVYLCASSLGFSGPKNIQYFGAGTRLSVL.

The J gene is TRBJ2-3, the V gene TRBV18; 8 bases are a match to TRBD1. This CDR3 has 17 residues. The germline CDR1 and CDR2 sequences are KGHSH and LQKENI. The ends lost 6 bases at V and 6 bases at J; junction bases unmatched: 17. CDR3 coding DNA: TGTGCCAGCTCCCCCTCAGGGACAGGCTTTATGGCGGATACGCAGTATTTT. This encodes CASSPSGTGFMADTQYF. Combining the CDR3 with reference TRBV18 and TRBJ2-3 gives the whole variable domain NAGVMQNPRHLVRRRGQEARLRCSPMKGHSHVYWYRQLPEEGLKFMVYLQKENIIDESGMPKERFSAEFPKEGPSILRIQQVVRGDSAAYFCASSPSGTGFMADTQYFGPGTRLTVL.

This CDR3 is CASGLMQGPGYTF. DNA for the CDR3: TGTGCTAGTGGTTTAATGCAGGGTCCGGGCTACACCTTC. The V gene is TRBV12-5, the J gene TRBJ1-2, with a weak D call TRBD1 (5 bases). V was trimmed by 3 bases and J by 8 bases, leaving 13 bases between them. Germline lookup yields CDR1 LGHNT and CDR2 FRNRAP. This CDR3 is built from 13 residues.

As to this clone: Within the sample, other DNA sequences also encode this same CDR3. This sequence joins TRBV6-2 or TRBV6-3 and TRBJ1-1, with D perhaps TRBD1 (5 bases). Trimming removed 5 bases at V and 3 bases at J, with 10 bases between. The germline V gene has CDR1 MNHEY and CDR2 SVGEGT. The CDR3 loop spans 13 amino acids. CDR3 region: CASSADSYTEAFF. The CDR3 bases are TGTGCCAGCAGTGCCGACAGTTACACTGAAGCTTTCTTT.